The clone carrying this T cell receptor beta chain was observed a handful of times. Antigen specificity is unknown. Quantitative 5'-RACE with molecular barcodes generated TCR beta libraries. TCRdb independently ran MiXCR on the 5' RACE reads; one entry per CDR3 protein. The sample lists about 540,000 distinct CDR3 sequences; 9.5% to 15% were seen once. This sample is part of a study of CD8 T cells in ankylosing spondylitis. This CDR3 is 16 amino acids long. V was cut by 4 bases and J by 0 bases, with 13 bases left in between. Study results and caveats: A subset of motif variants has previously been described in the synovial fluid and blood of reactive arthritis. Clones linked with disease were CD8+ and fairly uncommon in the peripheral blood. From matched ankylosing spondylitis synovial fluid, disease-linked clones were reportedly recovered at significantly enriched levels. Seemingly characteristic of ankylosing spondylitis blood was a TCR beta motif consisting of about 8 highly homologous variants.

This sequence was found in a male donor with ankylosing spondylitis. The specimen sequenced was blood, either unsorted or a sorted T cell fraction (not recorded which). The rearrangement links TRBV12-3 or TRBV12-4 to TRBJ2-1; the D call may be TRBD1 or TRBD2 (5 bases each). The CDR3 sequence: CASSSPPGSSYNEQFF. CDR3 nucleotides: TGTGCCAGCAGTTCCCCCCCAGGGAGCTCCTACAATGAGCAGTTCTTC.